The 22 T cell receptor beta chains below were found in one sample sequenced in a study of blood T cell repertoires in COVID-19. Data came from immunoSEQ multiplex PCR; TCRdb stores just in-frame clones and leaves some out. The repertoire holds about 110,000 clones, with approximately 87% as singletons. Sequenced sample: peripheral blood. The receptors come from a woman aged 55-69 years with acute or convalescent COVID-19.

The chain employs TRBV30 and TRBJ1-3; weak D call: TRBD1 (6 bases). V was cut by 3 bases and J by 2 bases, with 14 bases left in between. The CDR3 is made up of 15 amino acids. Germline V lookup: CDR1 GTSNPN, CDR2 SVGIG (reference sequence). CDR3 loop: CAWSPTGTTGNTIYF. The CDR3 nucleotides read TGTGCCTGGAGCCCTACAGGGACTACTGGAAACACCATATATTTT.

This clone appeared a single time. The J gene is TRBJ1-1, the V gene TRBV2; D might be TRBD1 (5 bases). CDR3 length: 13 residues. The ends were cut back, 4 bases at V and 4 bases at J, with 10 bases in the middle. Germline CDR1 reads SNHLY; CDR2 reads FYNNEI. CDR3 sequence reads: CASSGGRATEAFF. DNA of the CDR3: TGTGCCAGCAGTGGGGGCAGGGCCACTGAAGCTTTCTTT.

This sequence joins TRBV24-1 and TRBJ1-1; D unresolved. CDR1 and CDR2 (germline): KGHDR, SFDVKD. Trimming left V 9 bases short and J 6 bases short, with 19 bases between. The CDR3 is 14 residues long. The CDR3 DNA is TGTGCCACCTGCGGGAGGTGGGTAGACCCTGAAGCTTTCTTT. It codes for CATCGRWVDPEAFF.

The chain joins TRBV19 to TRBJ1-1, with 9 bases identical to TRBD1. The CDR3 has 13 amino acids. The trim removed 5 bases at V and 11 bases at J, leaving 9 bases unmatched. Germline CDR1 LNHDA, CDR2 SQIVND (reference sequence). The CDR3: CASSVTGGTQAFF. The DNA of the CDR3 is TGTGCCAGTAGTGTTACAGGGGGCACTCAGGCTTTCTTT. Supplemented by reference TRBV19 and TRBJ1-1, the full variable domain reads DGGITQSPKYLFRKEGQNVTLSCEQNLNHDAMYWYRQDPGQGLRLIYYSQIVNDFQKGDIAEGYSVSREKKESFPLTVTSAQKNPTAFYLCASSVTGGTQAFFGQGTRLTVV.

The rearrangement uses TRBV5-1 and TRBJ1-1; D is undetermined. The CDR3 length is 14 residues. The V gene lost 1 base and the J gene lost 4 bases, with 11 bases spanning the gap. Germline V gene lookup returns CDR1 SGHRS and CDR2 YFSETQ. For the CDR3, the DNA is TGCGCCAGCAGCTTGCCCCAGTCAGGCACTGAAGCTTTCTTT. Protein sequence: CASSLPQSGTEAFF. Full variable domain (missing parts from reference TRBV5-1 and TRBJ1-1): KAGVTQTPRYLIKTRGQQVTLSCSPISGHRSVSWYQQTPGQGLQFLFEYFSETQRNKGNFPGRFSGRQFSNSRSEMNVSTLELGDSALYLCASSLPQSGTEAFFGQGTRLTVV.

This clone has just a few counts. The chain couples TRBV28 to TRBJ1-6; no firm D call. Trimming removed 3 bases from V and 8 bases from J, with 5 bases in between. The germline V gene encodes CDR1 MDHEN and CDR2 SYDVKM. CDR3 size: 12 residues. The CDR3 DNA reads as TGTGCCAGCAGTTTGAGAGATTCACCCCTCCACTTT. Its translation: CASSLRDSPLHF.

The chain couples TRBV28 to TRBJ1-1; D is unclear. The CDR3 is 12 amino acids. Trimming took 3 bases from V and 8 from J, leaving 10 bases between them. Germline CDR1 and CDR2: MDHEN and SYDVKM. The CDR3 spells CASSLPQTEAFF. The DNA of the CDR3 is TGTGCCAGCAGTTTGCCCCAGACAGAAGCTTTCTTT.

The V gene is TRBV18, the J gene TRBJ2-7, with a possible D match to TRBD2 (6 bases). V dropped 3 bases and J dropped 7 bases, with 13 bases sitting between them. Germline V gene lookup returns CDR1 KGHSH and CDR2 LQKENI. CDR3 length: 13 amino acids. CDR3 region: CASSPGTVGEQYF. The CDR3 bases are TGTGCCAGCTCACCGGGGACTGTGGGAGAGCAGTACTTC.

The chain links TRBV24-1 to TRBJ2-5, with a weak D call TRBD2 (6 bases). The CDR3 is 13 amino acids. Germline loops: CDR1 KGHDR, CDR2 SFDVKD. Between the trimmed V and J ends, which lost 5 bases and 5 bases, there was a span of 11 bases. CDR3 residues: CATSGVAAETQYF. The CDR3 bases are TGTGCCACCAGTGGGGTAGCGGCGGAGACCCAGTACTTC.

The chain employs TRBV29-1 and TRBJ2-1; 7 nucleotides line up with TRBD2. Germline CDR1 SQVTM, CDR2 ANQGSEA. The CDR3 consists of 12 residues. V was pared by 8 bases and J by 6 bases, with 7 bases of the junction left unmatched. The CDR3 loop reads CSWGRGGNEQFF. CDR3 sequence (DNA): TGCAGCTGGGGGAGGGGAGGCAATGAGCAGTTCTTC.

The chain uses TRBV28 and TRBJ1-2; unclear D gene. Trimming stripped 2 bases from V and 4 bases from J, with 14 bases between. Per germline, CDR1 MDHEN and CDR2 SYDVKM. This CDR3 region has 15 residues. Here the CDR3 DNA reads TGTGCCAGCAGTTTAGCATTGGGTAGCGGCTATGGCTACACCTTC. Amino acid sequence: CASSLALGSGYGYTF.

The chain has TRBV19 and TRBJ1-2; possibly TRBD1 for D (6 bases). Germline CDR1 and CDR2: LNHDA and SQIVND (reference sequence). The CDR3 length is 16 residues. V was cut by 2 bases and J by 7 bases, with 20 bases left in between. The CDR3 here is CASSIWGAGARSGYTF. CDR3 coding DNA: TGTGCCAGTAGTATATGGGGTGCGGGGGCCCGCTCTGGCTACACCTTC. The whole variable domain, filled in from reference TRBV19 and TRBJ1-2, reads DGGITQSPKYLFRKEGQNVTLSCEQNLNHDAMYWYRQDPGQGLRLIYYSQIVNDFQKGDIAEGYSVSREKKESFPLTVTSAQKNPTAFYLCASSIWGAGARSGYTFGSGTRLTVV.

The rearrangement joins TRBV15 to TRBJ2-7; perhaps TRBD2 as D (7 bases). The V end was cut by 1 base, the J end by 1 base, with 23 bases between. The CDR3 length is 19 residues. CDR1 is LNHNV and CDR2 is YYDKDF in the germline V gene (reference sequence). This CDR3 is CATSRGKGGRGPASYEQYF. The CDR3, as DNA: TGTGCCACCAGCAGAGGGAAGGGGGGGCGAGGGCCCGCTTCCTACGAGCAGTACTTC.

This clone was observed a few times. In DNA, the CDR3 is TGTGCCAGCAGCTTCTCGACAGGGGGGTACAATGAGCAGTTCTTC. Translated: CASSFSTGGYNEQFF. The genes are TRBV11-2 and TRBJ2-1, with TRBD1 matching over 9 bases. Per the germline V gene, CDR1 is SGHAT and CDR2 is FQNNGV. Losses at the gene ends were 3 bases for V and 4 bases for J; bases not matched to a gene: 4. This CDR3 is 15 amino acids long.

This chain joins TRBV23-1 and TRBJ1-5; tentative D call: TRBD1 (6 bases). TRBV23-1 is treated as an ORF (open reading frame) with a function not yet certain. With 3 bases removed from V and 7 bases from J, the gap between germline ends came to 16 bases. The CDR3 length is 15 residues. CDR3 loop: CASSHLTGRWQPQHF. CDR3 coding DNA: TGCGCCAGCAGTCATCTTACAGGGCGATGGCAGCCCCAGCATTTT.

V gene TRBV10-2 combines with J gene TRBJ2-7; 7 positions agree with TRBD1. The V segment lost 5 bases and the J segment 3 bases; nucleotides outside the gene matches: 7. The germline V gene encodes CDR1 WSHSY and CDR2 SAAADI. The CDR3 runs to 14 residues. CDR3 nucleotide sequence: TGCGCCAGCAGTTTCGACAGGGTCGACTACGAGCAGTACTTC. Encoded protein: CASSFDRVDYEQYF.

This clone was observed a single time. The gene calls are TRBV9 and TRBJ1-2; 8 nucleotides match TRBD1. Germline V gene data show CDR1 as SGDLS and CDR2 as YYNGEE. The junction had 9 bases not matched to a gene; V was cut back by 6 bases and J by 5 bases. The CDR3 spans 14 residues. CDR3 nucleotide sequence: TGTGCCAGCACCGCTCAGGGGGCTAGTTATGGCTACACCTTC. Its protein is CASTAQGASYGYTF.

The chain employs TRBV30 and TRBJ1-6; D is unclear. Germline assignment: CDR1 GTSNPN and CDR2 SVGIG (reference sequence). V gave up 3 bases and J gave up 10 bases, with 16 bases separating them. The length of the CDR3 is 14 residues. CDR3 DNA sequence: TGTGCCTGGAGAGAGGGCAGTGTGATATCACCCCTCCACTTT. It specifies CAWREGSVISPLHF.

The CDR3 here is CASSLDGGRSDEQFF. The CDR3 DNA is TGTGCCAGCAGCTTAGATGGCGGGAGAAGCGATGAGCAGTTCTTC. V usage is TRBV11-3 and J usage is TRBJ2-1; TRBD2 aligns across 7 bases. V was pared by 0 bases and J by 8 bases, with 7 bases of the junction left unmatched. Germline values: CDR1 SGHNT, CDR2 YENEEA. The CDR3 totals 15 residues.

The chain joins TRBV19 to TRBJ2-1; perhaps TRBD2 as D (6 bases). Trimming left V 4 bases short and J 0 bases short, with 16 bases between. This CDR3 contains 17 residues. The germline V gene has CDR1 LNHDA and CDR2 SQIVND (reference sequence). DNA of the CDR3: TGTGCCAGTAGTACCCTAGCGCCCTTGAGCTCCTACAATGAGCAGTTCTTC. Its translation is CASSTLAPLSSYNEQFF.

The J gene is TRBJ2-2, the V gene TRBV5-1; 8 nucleotides align to TRBD1. The CDR3 consists of 15 residues. V dropped 4 bases and J dropped 6; count of bases not matched to a gene: 8. Germline CDR1 SGHRS, CDR2 YFSETQ. The CDR3 spells CASSAQSGGSGELFF. The DNA for the CDR3 is TGCGCCAGCAGCGCACAATCAGGGGGCTCCGGGGAGCTGTTTTTT.

The rearrangement joins TRBV24-1 to TRBJ1-3; no firm D call. CDR1 is KGHDR and CDR2 is SFDVKD in the germline V gene. The CDR3 loop spans 15 amino acids. Between the trimmed V and J ends, which lost 3 bases and 1 base, there was a span of 9 bases. For the CDR3, the DNA is TGTGCCACCAGTGATCCTGGAGGGTCTGGAAACACCATATATTTT. Translating gives CATSDPGGSGNTIYF.